The rows below give T cell receptor beta chains drawn from one sample of a study of cytomegalovirus exposure and HLA in healthy donors. Repertoires were generated with immunoSEQ multiplex PCR, while TCRdb's copy carries only in-frame clones and drops some. The table has more than 70,000 clones, 70% to 80% seen once. Sequencing used PBMCs. These receptors all stem from a man aged 50 or older in good health and CMV-seropositive. Both conserved end residues are part of each CDR3. The D gene is left open where the match is weak. A row's size may be missing; if present it is once, few, many or a size class.

size	D	V	J	DNA	CDR3
-	-	TRBV5-1	TRBJ2-2	TGCGCCAGCAGCTTGGGGGTCACACCGAGGACCGGGGAGCTGTTTTTT	CASSLGVTPRTGELFF
-	-	TRBV6-1	TRBJ2-7	TGTGCCAGCAGTGAACAAGGGGTATACGAGCAGTACTTC	CASSEQGVYEQYF
-	-	TRBV6-6	TRBJ2-7	TGTGCCAGCAGTTACCTCGGACTGACCTCCTACGAGCAGTACTTC	CASSYLGLTSYEQYF
-	TRBD1	TRBV7-3	TRBJ1-1	TGTGCCAGCAGCCCGACAGGGGGCCGGAATGAAGCTTTCTTT	CASSPTGGRNEAFF
-	TRBD2	TRBV7-2	TRBJ2-2	TGTGCCAGCAGCTTACGGACTAGCGGCACCGGGGAGCTGTTTTTT	CASSLRTSGTGELFF
-	TRBD1	TRBV30	TRBJ2-7	TGTGCCTGGAGTACCGGGACAGGGCCCTACGAGCAGTACTTC	CAWSTGTGPYEQYF
-	-	TRBV4-1	TRBJ1-2	TGCGCCAGCAGCACCACAGGGCACTATGGCTACACCTTC	CASSTTGHYGYTF
-	-	TRBV14	TRBJ2-3	TGTGCCAGCAGCCAGAATCAGGCAGATACGCAGTATTTT	CASSQNQADTQYF
-	-	TRBV11-3	TRBJ2-6	TGTGCCAGCAGCTTAGAGGGCGTTACAGGGGCCAACGTCCTGACTTTC	CASSLEGVTGANVLTF
-	-	TRBV4-2	TRBJ1-3	TGTGCCAGCAGCCAAGTCGGCGGCTCTGGAAACACCATATATTTT	CASSQVGGSGNTIYF
few	TRBD2	TRBV29-1	TRBJ2-1	TGCAGCGTAAACGGGCTAGCGGGTATGGGTGAGCAGTTCTTC	CSVNGLAGMGEQFF
-	TRBD1	TRBV29-1	TRBJ2-7	TGCAGCGTTGAAGCCCAGACAGGGGGAGAGGAGCAGTACTTC	CSVEAQTGGEEQYF
-	-	TRBV5-1	TRBJ2-2	TGCGCCAGCAGCTTGGGCACTAACACCGGGGAGCTGTTTTTT	CASSLGTNTGELFF
once	-	TRBV2	TRBJ1-5	TGTGCCAGCAGTGGGGGCAGAAGCAATCAGCCCCAGCATTTT	CASSGGRSNQPQHF
-	-	TRBV21-1	TRBJ2-5	TGTGCCAGCAGCAAGCTACCGGACAGGGTGGAGACCCAGTACTTC	CASSKLPDRVETQYF
-	-	TRBV18	TRBJ1-5	TGTGCCAGCTCACCTTCGAGTGCCAATCAGCCCCAGCATTTT	CASSPSSANQPQHF
-	-	TRBV5-1	TRBJ2-1	TGCGCCAGCAGCTTGATAGGGGGGGATTACAATGAGCAGTTCTTC	CASSLIGGDYNEQFF
once	-	TRBV6-1	TRBJ2-7	TGTGCCAGCAGTGAATCAATTGGAGCGGGTTTCAACGAGCAGTACTTC	CASSESIGAGFNEQYF
-	TRBD1	TRBV11-2	TRBJ1-2	TGTGCCAGCAGCTTTCGGACAGGGGTTGGCTACACCTTC	CASSFRTGVGYTF
-	-	TRBV19	TRBJ2-7	TGTGCCAGTAGTAGCGTAATGAGTCGCGAGCAGTACTTC	CASSSVMSREQYF
few	-	TRBV5-4	TRBJ2-5	TGTGCCAGCAGCTTGTTAGGGGCCTCTGAGACCCAGTACTTC	CASSLLGASETQYF
-	-	TRBV4-2	TRBJ2-1	TGTGCCAGCAGCCAAGGAGGACAGGGGCGGGTGATAGCGGGAACCTACAATGAGCAGTTCTTC	CASSQGGQGRVIAGTYNEQFF
-	TRBD2	TRBV30	TRBJ2-1	TGTGCCTGGAGTGGACTAGCGGGAGGAGGTGAGCAGTTCTTC	CAWSGLAGGGEQFF
-	-	TRBV5-3	TRBJ1-5	TGTGCCAGAAGTCCACCAGCCATTGAGGGGGACCAGCCCCAGCATTTT	CARSPPAIEGDQPQHF
-	-	TRBV27	TRBJ1-2	TGTGCCAGCAGTTTATCTTCGACAGTTAACTATGGCTACACCTTC	CASSLSSTVNYGYTF
once	TRBD2	TRBV19	TRBJ2-1	TGTGCCAGTAGTATTAAGCGGGAGGCCTACAATGAGCAGTTCTTC	CASSIKREAYNEQFF
-	TRBD2	TRBV27	TRBJ2-2	TGTGCCAGCAGTTTAGGAGGGGGACTAGCGGGAGCTGGGGAGCTGTTTTTT	CASSLGGGLAGAGELFF
-	TRBD2	TRBV5-1	TRBJ2-1	TGCGCCAGCAGCTTTGGGGACTACCTCAATGAGCAGTTCTTC	CASSFGDYLNEQFF
few	TRBD2	TRBV7-2	TRBJ2-3	TGTGCCACCTCACGGGAGGGGACAGATACGCAGTATTTT	CATSREGTDTQYF
few	-	TRBV19	TRBJ2-7	TGTGCCAGTAGTATTCCAGGGGCCTACGAGCAGTACTTC	CASSIPGAYEQYF
-	TRBD1	TRBV14	TRBJ1-1	TGTGCCAGCAGCCAAGTTCGGACAGGAGGGTACACTGAAGCTTTCTTT	CASSQVRTGGYTEAFF
-	-	TRBV5-1	TRBJ2-6	TGCGCCAGCAGGGCCACCTTTGGGCTCTCTGGGGCCAACGGCCTGACTTTC	CASRATFGLSGANGLTF
few	-	TRBV7-9	TRBJ2-1	TGTGCCAGCAGCTTATCCCCGTACAATGAGCAGTTCTTC	CASSLSPYNEQFF
few	TRBD2	TRBV6-6	TRBJ2-7	TGTGCCAGCAGCCAGCTAGCGGGAGATACCGAGCAGTACTTC	CASSQLAGDTEQYF